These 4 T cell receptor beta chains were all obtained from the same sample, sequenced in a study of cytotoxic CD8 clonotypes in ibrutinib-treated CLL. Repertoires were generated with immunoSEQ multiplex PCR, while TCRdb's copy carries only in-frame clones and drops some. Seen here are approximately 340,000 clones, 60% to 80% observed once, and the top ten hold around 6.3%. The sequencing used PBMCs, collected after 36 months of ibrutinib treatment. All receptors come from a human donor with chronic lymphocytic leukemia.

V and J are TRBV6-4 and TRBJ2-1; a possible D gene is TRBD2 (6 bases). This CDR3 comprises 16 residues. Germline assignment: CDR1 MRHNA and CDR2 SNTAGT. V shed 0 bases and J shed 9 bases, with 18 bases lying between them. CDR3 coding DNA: TGTGCCAGCAGTGACTCGTTCAGGACTAAAGGCGGTGAGCAGTTCTTC. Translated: CASSDSFRTKGGEQFF.

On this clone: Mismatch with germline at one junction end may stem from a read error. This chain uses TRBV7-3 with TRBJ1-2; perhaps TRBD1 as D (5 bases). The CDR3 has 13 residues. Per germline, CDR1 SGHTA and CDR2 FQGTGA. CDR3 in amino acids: CASSLTAGLGYTF. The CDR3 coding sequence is TGTGCCAGCAGCCTAACCGCAGGGCTAGGCTACACCTTC.

Here the CDR3 DNA reads TGTGCCAGCACCCGGACTGGAAAAATCTCTGGAAACACCATATATTTT. Translation: CASTRTGKISGNTIYF. The rearrangement uses TRBV5-6 and TRBJ1-3, with D uncertain. The CDR3 covers 16 residues. Trimming removed 6 bases at V and 0 bases at J, with 16 bases between. The germline CDR1 and CDR2 sequences are SGHDT and YYEEEE.

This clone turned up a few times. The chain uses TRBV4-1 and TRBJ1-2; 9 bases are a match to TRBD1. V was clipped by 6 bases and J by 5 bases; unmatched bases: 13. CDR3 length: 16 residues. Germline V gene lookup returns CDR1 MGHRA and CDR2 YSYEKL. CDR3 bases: TGCGCCAGCAGTCAAAGAACTACCGGGACAGGGTATGGCTACACCTTC. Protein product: CASSQRTTGTGYGYTF.